Below, 12 T cell receptor beta chains from the same sample are listed, as sequenced in a study of CD8 T cells in ankylosing spondylitis. Study-wide findings and caveats: Within ankylosing spondylitis blood, a TCR beta motif made up of seven or eight highly homologous variants appeared to be characteristic.

Which antigens these TCRs recognize remains unknown. TCRdb used MiXCR to reprocess the 5' RACE reads, holding one entry per CDR3 protein. Among under 850,000 distinct CDR3 sequences listed, 15% to 20% were seen once. Sequenced input: blood, either unsorted or a sorted T cell fraction (not recorded which). All receptors derive from a male donor with ankylosing spondylitis.

The rearrangement joins TRBV27 to TRBJ2-1; D perhaps matches TRBD2 (6 bases). There are 14 residues in the CDR3. V lost 2 bases, J lost 6 bases, and 11 bases lay in between. Germline CDR1 is MNHEY and CDR2 is SMNVEV (reference sequence). The CDR3 DNA reads as TGTGCCAGCAGTTTACAACTAGCAGGCAATGAGCAGTTCTTC. Translated, it gives CASSLQLAGNEQFF.

The chain has TRBV7-9 and TRBJ1-1, with TRBD1 as a possible D gene (6 bases). Per germline, CDR1 SEHNR and CDR2 FQNEAQ (reference sequence). V lost 3 bases to trimming and J lost 3 bases, with 14 bases between them. This CDR3 region has 15 residues. CDR3 nucleotide sequence: TGTGCCAGCAGCTTGGTGGGGGGGCCGGACACTGAAGCTTTCTTT. Protein: CASSLVGGPDTEAFF.

The chain joins TRBV10-3 to TRBJ2-7; no clear D gene. Trimming pared 0 bases from V and 7 bases from J, leaving 4 bases between. This CDR3 comprises 11 residues. Germline loops: CDR1 ENHRY, CDR2 SYGVKD. The chain's CDR3 is CAISESGEQYF. The CDR3 region has the DNA TGTGCCATCAGTGAGTCGGGGGAGCAGTACTTC.

This clonotype was detected only a few times. The CDR3 DNA reads TGTGCCAGCTCAAAGTCCGGGACAGTTAACTATGGCTACACCTTC. Amino acid sequence: CASSKSGTVNYGYTF. The gene calls are TRBV18 and TRBJ1-2, with TRBD1 matching over 7 bases. Trimming removed 5 bases from V and 1 base from J; junction bases left unmatched: 7. The CDR3 has 15 amino acids. Per germline, CDR1 KGHSH and CDR2 LQKENI.

The rearrangement links TRBV5-1 to TRBJ2-1; tentatively, D is TRBD1 or TRBD2 (5 bases each). The germline CDR1 and CDR2 sequences are SGHRS and YFSETQ. The CDR3 contains 14 residues. Trimming stripped 4 bases from V and 4 bases from J, with 12 bases between. As DNA, the CDR3 is TGCGCCAGCAGCCCAGGGTCGGGGTACAATGAGCAGTTCTTC. This translates into CASSPGSGYNEQFF.

This chain joins TRBV5-5 and TRBJ1-2, with D hard to call. Trimming cost V 0 bases and J 4 bases, with 13 bases left between them. The CDR3 is 15 amino acids. Germline-derived CDR1 and CDR2 are SGHKS and YYEKEE (reference sequence). CDR3 in DNA: TGTGCCAGCAGCTTGGATCGCGAGACACTCTATGGCTACACCTTC. Translated, it gives CASSLDRETLYGYTF.

The gene calls are TRBV6-5 and TRBJ1-5; weak D call: TRBD1 (5 bases). CDR3 length equals 14 residues. The germline V gene encodes CDR1 MNHEY and CDR2 SVGAGI. V was pared by 6 bases and J by 10 bases, with 19 bases between. This chain's CDR3 is CASSYGGRQGPQHF. The CDR3 DNA sequence: TGTGCCAGCAGCTATGGAGGCCGTCAGGGTCCCCAGCATTTT.

This chain connects TRBV20-1 to TRBJ2-7; D is undetermined. Trimming cost V 3 bases and J 2 bases, with 5 bases left between them. The CDR3 contains 11 residues. Per the germline V gene, CDR1 is DFQATT and CDR2 is SNEGSKA (reference sequence). The CDR3 bases are TGCAGTGCTAGGGAAGCCTACGAGCAGTACTTC. Protein: CSAREAYEQYF.

This clonotype has ten or more counts. V and J are TRBV28 and TRBJ2-3; 9 bases are a match to TRBD2. The CDR3 sequence is 17 residues long. CDR1 is MDHEN and CDR2 is SYDVKM in the germline V gene. The trim removed 3 bases at V and 4 bases at J, leaving 11 bases unmatched. CDR3: CASSLAGREGHPDTQYF. CDR3 nucleotides: TGTGCCAGCAGTTTGGCGGGGCGGGAGGGCCATCCAGATACGCAGTATTTT.

The CDR3 DNA reads as TGCGCCAGCAGCCAAGCCCTAGCGGGAGTGTACGAGCAGTACTTC. Encoded protein: CASSQALAGVYEQYF. The V call is TRBV4-1, the J call TRBJ2-7; TRBD2 aligns across 10 bases. This CDR3 is built from 15 residues. The V gene's germline CDR1 is MGHRA and CDR2 YSYEKL. Unmatched junction bases numbered 4, after V lost 1 base and J lost 4 bases.

A few counts support this clonotype. The rearrangement uses TRBV2 and TRBJ2-7; D perhaps matches TRBD1 (5 bases). The CDR3 runs 11 residues. The germline V gene encodes CDR1 SNHLY and CDR2 FYNNEI. V lost 7 bases and J 5 bases, leaving 9 bases between the germline ends. The CDR3 loop reads CASTTGDEQYF. Written as DNA, the CDR3 is TGTGCCAGCACCACAGGTGACGAGCAGTACTTC.

This clonotype was seen a few times. This chain uses TRBV5-6 with TRBJ1-4; D is unclear. The germline gives CDR1 SGHDT, CDR2 YYEEEE. Between the trimmed V and J ends, which lost 3 bases and 0 bases, there was a span of 6 bases. This CDR3 has 14 residues. The CDR3 DNA reads TGTGCCAGCAGCTGGACCTCAACTAATGAAAAACTGTTTTTT. Its protein is CASSWTSTNEKLFF.